These T cell receptor beta chains were read from a single sample in a study of graft-versus-host responses after intestinal transplantation. Repertoires were generated with immunoSEQ multiplex PCR, while TCRdb's copy carries only in-frame clones and drops some. Of over 85,000 clones listed, around 92% were seen once; the top ten hold roughly 0.2%. These receptors have no identified antigens. The starting material was unstimulated CD4+ T cells sorted from spleen or lymph node cells, obtained before transplant. These receptors all stem from a human donor who was the organ donor for an intestinal transplant. CDR3s include the opening cysteine and the closing phenylalanine or tryptophan. A D gene is named only where the DNA matches it firmly. The size entry is marked missing in some rows and otherwise reads once, few, many or a size class.

j_call	d_call	clone_size	v_call	cdr3_nt	cdr3_aa
TRBJ1-1	.	.	TRBV11-3	TGTGCCAGCAGCTTATCGGGGTCCCTGAACACTGAAGCTTTCTTT	CASSLSGSLNTEAFF
TRBJ2-3	.	.	TRBV11-2	TGTGCCAGCAGCCGCCCACCTGGCGGAGCGAGCACAGATACGCAGTATTTT	CASSRPPGGASTDTQYF
TRBJ1-1	TRBD1	.	TRBV11-2	TGTGCCAGCAGCTTACGGACAGGGTTGGAGGGTGCTTTCTTT	CASSLRTGLEGAFF
TRBJ2-3	.	.	TRBV11-2	TGTGCCAGCAGCTTAGGGACTCTTGGAGATACGCAGTATTTT	CASSLGTLGDTQYF
TRBJ2-7	.	.	TRBV5-4	TGTGCCAGCAGCCCTCAGGGTGTGCTTAGCCACGAGCAGTACTTC	CASSPQGVLSHEQYF
TRBJ1-2	.	.	TRBV2	TGTGCCAGCAGCGGAGGGCCGAACTATGGCTACACCTTC	CASSGGPNYGYTF
TRBJ2-3	TRBD2	.	TRBV5-1	TGCGCCAGCAGCTGGGGACTAGCGGGGAGCGATACGCAGTATTTT	CASSWGLAGSDTQYF
TRBJ1-1	.	once	TRBV2	TGTGCCAGCAGCGACAACAGGGCCCCCGGTACTGAAGCTTTCTTT	CASSDNRAPGTEAFF
TRBJ1-1	.	once	TRBV7-3	TGTGCCAGCAGCCTAAGAGAGAACACTGAAGCTTTCTTT	CASSLRENTEAFF
TRBJ2-3	TRBD2	.	TRBV2	TGTGCCAGCAGGCTAAGGGACTACGGCACAGATACGCAGTATTTT	CASRLRDYGTDTQYF
TRBJ1-2	TRBD1	few	TRBV19	TGTGCCAGTAGTACAAGGGACAGGGGCGGCTATGGCTACACCTTC	CASSTRDRGGYGYTF
TRBJ1-2	.	.	TRBV5-4	TGTGCCAGCAGCTTAGCAGGGAGGGATGGGTTTGGCTACACCTTC	CASSLAGRDGFGYTF
TRBJ2-5	.	.	TRBV6-5	TGTGCCAGCAGTTACGGGGGGGCCTTAGAGACCCAGTACTTC	CASSYGGALETQYF
TRBJ2-3	TRBD1	.	TRBV7-9	TGTGCCAGCAGCTTAGCCCGACAGGGGTGGACAGATACGCAGTATTTT	CASSLARQGWTDTQYF
TRBJ1-6	TRBD1	.	TRBV5-4	TGTGCCAGCAGCTACCGGGACAGAAATTCACCCCTCCACTTT	CASSYRDRNSPLHF
TRBJ1-6	.	.	TRBV9	TGTGCCAGCAGCGTAGAGCCGGGGAAGAATTCACCCCTCCACTTT	CASSVEPGKNSPLHF
TRBJ2-1	TRBD1	once	TRBV9	TGTGCCAGCAGCGCTGGGGGACAGGGCACCTACAATGAGCAGTTCTTC	CASSAGGQGTYNEQFF
TRBJ2-7	TRBD2	.	TRBV5-1	TGCGCCAGCAGCTTGACTAGCGGAACCTACGAGCAGTACTTC	CASSLTSGTYEQYF
TRBJ1-4	TRBD1	few	TRBV18	TGTGCCAGCTCAGACAACAGGGGAACTAATGAAAAACTGTTTTTT	CASSDNRGTNEKLFF
TRBJ1-5	TRBD1	.	TRBV11-2	TGTGCCAGCAGCCCCGGGACAGGAGGCAATCAGCCCCAGCATTTT	CASSPGTGGNQPQHF
TRBJ1-1	.	.	TRBV27	TGTGCCACTCGAGGAGATGGGAACACTGAAGCTTTCTTT	CATRGDGNTEAFF
TRBJ2-7	TRBD1	.	TRBV29-1	TGCAGCGTTGGTTCCGGGACAGGGGGTGAGCAGTACTTC	CSVGSGTGGEQYF
TRBJ1-1	TRBD1	.	TRBV10-3	TGTGCCATCAGGGGACAGGAGATGAACACTGAAGCTTTCTTT	CAIRGQEMNTEAFF
TRBJ1-4	.	.	TRBV4-3	TGCGCCAGCAGCCAAGCCGGGTTTTTT	CASSQAGFF
TRBJ2-7	TRBD1	.	TRBV4-2	TGTGCCAGCAGCCGGACCGGGACAGGGTACGAGCAGTACTTC	CASSRTGTGYEQYF
TRBJ1-5	.	.	TRBV19	TGTGCCAGTAGTATAAGATTGGGGTCAGGGAAGAGTTTTCAGCCCCAGCATTTT	CASSIRLGSGKSFQPQHF
TRBJ1-1	TRBD1	.	TRBV18	TGTGCCAGCTCATCGGACAGGGTCACTGAAGCTTTCTTT	CASSSDRVTEAFF
TRBJ2-7	.	few	TRBV19	TGTGCCAGTAAGGGGTTAGGCGAGCAGTACTTC	CASKGLGEQYF
TRBJ2-5	TRBD2	.	TRBV4-1	TGCGCCAGCAGCCCCCGACTAGCGGCACAAGAGACCCAGTACTTC	CASSPRLAAQETQYF
TRBJ1-4	.	.	TRBV29-1	TGCAGCGTTGAAGAGGGCAGGGGACCTGAAAAACTGTTTTTT	CSVEEGRGPEKLFF
TRBJ1-5	TRBD1	.	TRBV28	TGTGCCGTTGGAGGGCAGGGGGCCCAACAGCCCCAGCATTTT	CAVGGQGAQQPQHF
TRBJ1-1	.	.	TRBV25-1	TGTGCCAGCAGCGGGGTTGGGGAAGCTTTCTTT	CASSGVGEAFF
TRBJ2-1	.	.	TRBV5-4	TGTGCCAGCAGCACGACCGGGACTTACTACAATGAGCAGTTCTTC	CASSTTGTYYNEQFF
TRBJ1-5	TRBD1	.	TRBV18	TGTGCCAGCTCACCAATTTCCGACAGGGGGCGTCAGCCCCAGCATTTT	CASSPISDRGRQPQHF
TRBJ2-7	TRBD2	.	TRBV5-1	TGCGCCAGCACGGAGCGGGGGGCCTCCTACGAGCAGTACTTC	CASTERGASYEQYF
TRBJ2-1	TRBD2	.	TRBV19	TGTGCCAGTAGAAACCGGGGGGGCGTCCACAATGAGCAGTTCTTC	CASRNRGGVHNEQFF
TRBJ1-6	.	.	TRBV2	TGTGCCAGCTCGGAGGGCGGTAATTCACCCCTCCACTTT	CASSEGGNSPLHF
TRBJ1-1	.	.	TRBV6-1	TGTGCCAGTGAGAGCGGAGGGAGAGGGTACACTGAAGCTTTCTTT	CASESGGRGYTEAFF
TRBJ1-1	.	few	TRBV9	TGTGCCAGCAGCGTAGTAATGTACACTGAAGCTTTCTTT	CASSVVMYTEAFF
TRBJ2-7	TRBD1	.	TRBV18	TGTGCCAGCTCACCAAAGACAGGGGGCCTAAGCGAGCAGTACTTC	CASSPKTGGLSEQYF
TRBJ1-4	TRBD1	.	TRBV10-1	TGCGCCAGCAGTGCACCGACAGGGTTTGAAAAACTGTTTTTT	CASSAPTGFEKLFF
TRBJ2-2	TRBD2	.	TRBV7-9	TGTGCCAGCAGCCGGACTAGCGGGGCAGACACCGGGGAGCTGTTTTTT	CASSRTSGADTGELFF
TRBJ2-2	.	.	TRBV5-1	TGCGCCAGCAGCTTGGACTTGAACACCGGGGAGCTGTTTTTT	CASSLDLNTGELFF
TRBJ1-3	.	.	TRBV9	TGTGCCAGCAGCGTAGGTGCCTCTGAGGGAAACACCATATATTTT	CASSVGASEGNTIYF
TRBJ2-7	TRBD2	once	TRBV7-8	TGTGCCAGCAGCCCGACCAAACTAGCGGGGGATTCCTACGAGCAGTACTTC	CASSPTKLAGDSYEQYF
TRBJ1-3	TRBD1	once	TRBV28	TGTGCCAGCAGTTTTGGACAGGGGAACACCATATATTTT	CASSFGQGNTIYF
TRBJ1-4	.	few	TRBV6-6	TGTGCCAGCTCCTACCGGGACTTTAATGAAAAACTGTTTTTT	CASSYRDFNEKLFF
TRBJ1-6	TRBD1	.	TRBV2	TGTGCCAGATCGGGACAGGAGAATTCACCCCTCCACTTT	CARSGQENSPLHF
TRBJ2-2	.	.	TRBV6-1	TGTGCCAGCAGCCCCGGACTGTACACCGGGGAGCTGTTTTTT	CASSPGLYTGELFF
TRBJ2-5	TRBD1	once	TRBV10-3	TGTGCCATCAGTGATCGAGGGACAGGGTTTTTGGAGACCCAGTACTTC	CAISDRGTGFLETQYF
TRBJ1-2	TRBD1	.	TRBV7-3	TGTGCCAGCAGCGAGCCGGGACAGGGAAGGGATGGCTACACCTTC	CASSEPGQGRDGYTF
TRBJ1-5	TRBD1	once	TRBV6-1	TGTGCCAGCAGTCCCGGGGACAGTCCGAATCTGCCCCAGCATTTT	CASSPGDSPNLPQHF
TRBJ2-5	TRBD2	.	TRBV30	TGTGCCTGGAGTCCTAGCGGGGGGCGAACCGAGACCCAGTACTTC	CAWSPSGGRTETQYF